This T cell receptor beta chain originates from a study of cytomegalovirus exposure and HLA in healthy donors (dated by TCRdb to about 2017). As for the study more broadly: According to an earlier analysis of several hundred of the donors, about 190 million T cells yielded 120 million or so unique TCR beta sequences and about 280 Gb of sequence data. The study profiled the T cell repertoires of 550 to 700 subjects by immunosequencing and related them to cytomegalovirus serostatus. The study combined high-throughput TCR immunosequencing, statistical association of individual TCRs with disease status, and machine learning to predict cytomegalovirus infection status. Donor age, sex, ethnicity and CMV serostatus were compiled together with the repertoire data. An earlier analysis of 587 of the donors applied high-throughput TCR beta sequencing to assess whether each TCR beta V gene segment acted as functional or pseudogenic. Among about 410 genotyped donors of the cohort, an average of roughly 230,000 unique TCR beta nucleotide sequences was sequenced per donor, of which about 20% were non-productive. Around 320 gigabases of sequencing data and 78 million or so unique TCR sequences were included in an early release covering about 700 HLA-typed donors. To study patterns of TCR occurrence, a later analysis re-analyzed previously published TCR beta repertoires from 600 to 750 donors and added high-resolution HLA genotyping. Typing coverage differed by locus: A, B, C, DRB1 and DQB1 were typed in roughly 629-630 donors, DQA1 in around 500, DPA1 in around 600, and DPB1 in just under 490. All discovery cohort repertoires had been generated using a single sequencing platform. A handful of DR-DQ haplotypes were treated as single units for association and clustering because of strong linkage in the cohort. The study aimed to test whether cataloging public T cell receptors could reveal signatures of past pathogen exposure. Besides the first cohort of under 700 subjects, a separate validation cohort made up of over a hundred different subjects was used. In a later genetic analysis, genome-wide SNP genotypes for about three fifths of the 666 donors were used, and that subset was treated as a discovery cohort. Rather than using new phenotypic data, the later analysis identified candidate immune exposures from TCR beta sequences and from how often those sequences occurred across donors. Of the roughly 410 genotyped donors, roughly 76% were placed in the genetic ancestry cluster associated with self-reported Caucasian donors. HLA typing covered class I and class II loci at four-digit resolution. General study outcomes and caveats: A later genetic analysis reported fewer N-insertions in productive TCRs among donors in an Asian-associated ancestry cluster than the approximately 670-donor mean. The study gave a list of about 170 TCR beta chains associated with cytomegalovirus. Because some donors lacked HLA typing at each locus, the association tests relied only on the typed subset. Presence/absence analyses assumed roughly uniform sequencing depth across donors, an assumption that may not hold. A cluster of highly shared sequence variants was judged likely to be a technical artifact of the sequencing pipeline. In vitro tests confirmed that a few of the cytomegalovirus-associated TCR beta chains recognize cytomegalovirus antigens. A later genetic analysis associated a missense DCLRE1C variant with V-gene and J-gene trimming of TCR beta chains, and an independent cohort replicated the association. The earlier analysis of 450 to 700 of the donors excluded some 15 rarely observed V segments, including chromosome 9 orphons, because counts were too low. Most TCR sequences were observed very rarely across donors, whereas some public TCRs were present in many individuals. At a false discovery rate of 0.05, a later analysis linked 16,000 or so TCR beta sequences to specific HLA alleles. The authors suggested that the approach could potentially be extended to other disease states and immunological phenotypes. Assigning TCR associations to individual alleles was difficult when HLA alleles, especially DR and DQ, strongly co-occurred. A later analysis found that most CMV-associated TCR beta chains appeared HLA-restricted, with HLA associations seemingly driven largely by CMV exposure. In a later analysis, TCR association rates were found to vary across HLA loci, with the most associated TCRs seen for DRB1 alleles and the fewest for HLA-C alleles. Some IMGT-functional V segments, including TRBV6-2 and TRBV6-3, could not be distinguished by the 87-base-pair reads and were therefore excluded. A further reported finding was that TCR beta sequences accurately predicted the HLA-A and HLA-B alleles for most subjects in the first cohort. This cohort had only TCR beta chains sequenced, and the lack of alpha or paired-chain data limited which features could be detected. In an earlier analysis of 587 of the donors, most TCR beta V segments were observed in productive rearrangements about 87% or about 30% of the time, broadly matching IMGT annotations. In a later analysis, HLA-associated TCR beta chains were found to be more clonally expanded and to have lower generation probabilities than equally common non-associated chains. Correlated functional status among segregating V segments might be attributable to linkage disequilibrium, but an unknown experimental factor could not be ruled out. The classifier was reported to diagnose cytomegalovirus status with high specificity and sensitivity in both the original cohort and the validation cohort. The only immune exposure information available for the cohort was CMV serostatus. In a later analysis, several top co-occurrence clusters were reported to appear linked to parvovirus B19, influenza, CMV and Epstein-Barr virus.

The library was prepared using the immunoSEQ multiplex PCR assay. The multiplex PCR relied on a mix of 60 forward primers for TCR Vbeta segments and 13 reverse primers for TCR Jbeta segments. Amplification of the CDR3 region of rearranged TCR beta genes was performed with a multiplex PCR assay on genomic DNA. The Illumina HiSeq System was used to sequence the amplified TCR beta libraries as 87-base-pair reads. The paper's data handling went like this. Across the roughly 670 repertoires, a later analysis counted approximately 75 million unique TCR beta chains, roughly 11 million of which were shared by at least two donors. A nearest-neighbor algorithm error-corrected the raw reads and collapsed the reads into unique sequences, merging closely related sequences to remove PCR and sequencing errors. To assign V, D and J gene segments, CDR3 sequences were aligned to IMGT reference sequences. For a sequence to be retained, at least a six-nucleotide match to both a V gene segment and a J gene segment was required. A rearrangement counted as productive if the CDR3 had no stop codons and remained in frame with V and J, and every other rearrangement counted as non-productive. Following IMGT convention, CDR3 was defined as the stretch from the second conserved V-encoded cysteine to the conserved J-encoded phenylalanine. Sequences without an unambiguous match to a single V gene segment were excluded from the earlier analysis of about 640 of the donors. In an earlier analysis of a few hundred of the donors, a V segment was called functional when productive rearrangements were above 56.7%, and segregating when the standard deviation between donors exceeded 5%. To diagnose cytomegalovirus status from the catalog of TCR beta chain sequences, a statistical classification framework was built. In a later analysis, TCR nucleotide sequences were compared against IMGT/GENE-DB human TR gene sequences so that V and J genes could be assigned. In a later analysis, CDR3 sequences and most-parsimonious VDJ recombination scenarios were assigned using the TCRdist pipeline. In a later analysis, every TCR beta chain was defined by the combination of its CDR3 amino acid sequence and its V-gene family, and reads without a unique V-gene family were dropped. As a way to deal with suspected cross-contamination and a sequencing artifact, a later analysis dropped nearly 600 nucleotide sequences that were highly shared and had low generation probability. In a later analysis, a clonal expansion index was calculated for each public chain from normalized within-repertoire ranks of inferred template counts. Generation probabilities in a later analysis came from a VDJ recombination model fitted to out-of-frame rearrangements, and those results were checked against IGoR. In a later analysis, TCR-TCR, TCR-HLA and TCR-CMV co-occurrence was scored with hypergeometric tests, and a repertoire-size bias correction was applied to TCR pairs. False discovery rates were estimated in a later analysis by permuting HLA or CMV assignments 20 times. In a later analysis, co-occurring TCRs were grouped using DBSCAN, and TCRdist sequence similarity was added for clustering within HLA-allele-positive subsets. Co-occurrence clustering excluded repertoires with fewer than 30,000 or more than 120,000 public chains, plus five with anomalous nucleotide sharing. Sourced from immuneACCESS, this table was stored by TCRdb with only in-frame sequences that have V and J called. A share of the clones is absent; for the studies checked, an unresolved V gene accounts for under half, and the remainder has no known explanation. V and J calls and clone size are those listed in that table; D and trimming were worked out from the DNA. For this sample the table gives approximately 110,000 clones, of which roughly 80% were detected only once. The ten largest clones take up around 4% of the sample.

In total, 600 or so healthy bone marrow donors made up the cohort. At the time of sampling, all cohort members were nominally healthy, though unrecorded immune exposures were likely present. The donor tested CMV seronegative and was one of the 352 seronegative cohort members. A peripheral blood sample was collected from each donor, and TCR beta sequencing was performed on peripheral blood mononuclear cells. The Qiagen DNeasy Blood Extraction Kit was used to extract genomic DNA from the blood cell samples. Comments on this clone: The target of this receptor is not known. One junction end disagrees with the germline gene, perhaps due to a read error.

CDR1 and CDR2 (MRHNA, SNTAGT) derive from the germline V gene. The CDR3 runs 15 residues from the cysteine to the phenylalanine. The DNA shown is the 45-base CDR3, in frame from base 1. The receptor was isolated from a middle-aged woman in good health and CMV-seronegative. This receptor chain uses TRBV6-4 and TRBJ2-7; a tentative D call is TRBD2 (5 bases match). The specimen was PBMCs. The DNA sequence is TGTGCCAGCAGTTACTCGGAGGACGGATCCTACGAGCAGTACTTC. This is translated as CASSYSEDGSYEQYF.